Sequencing of this T cell receptor beta chain was carried out in a study of T cells after yellow fever vaccination (dated by TCRdb to about 2019). Background for the entire study: Libraries from fractions with low cell numbers were prepared with the SMART-Seq v4 Ultra Low Input RNA kit. To track T-cell clones before and after primary and booster YFV17D yellow fever vaccination, bulk TCR alpha and beta repertoires were sequenced longitudinally. Two healthy male donors made up the cohort, one aged 18 to 29 years and the other aged 30 to 40 years. Blood was drawn at multiple timepoints before and after primary and secondary immunization, with bulk PBMC replicates and cell subsets isolated. What the work shows at the level of the full study, not this receptor alone: Most clones expanded after primary vaccination (96% of CD4 and roughly 90% of CD8) were re-detected after the booster, suggesting that broad memory maintenance occurred. Computational filtering was needed because FACS-sorted repertoires could contain abundant contaminating clonotypes from the bulk population. A small share of clonotypes occurred in both CD4 and CD8 compartments, likely arising from convergent recombination. Because the study included only a couple of donors, the extent to which the findings can be generalized is limited. The secondary T-cell response was weaker than the primary response but faster, peaking on day 5 instead of day 15.

The label giving this sample's treatment or condition can be read as: live attenuated yellow fever vaccine strain. At every blood-draw timepoint, two biological replicates of bulk PBMCs were collected. A standard Ficoll-Paque protocol was used to isolate PBMCs from peripheral blood. RNA was extracted with TriZol from bulk PBMCs, CD4 and CD8 fractions, and dextramer-positive and dextramer-negative fractions. The CDR3 runs 17 amino acids, cysteine and phenylalanine included. Only CDR3 DNA is held: 51 bases, read in frame from base 1. For CDR1 and CDR2, the germline V gene lists MNHEY and SVGAGI. After removal of 1 base from V and 4 bases from J, the junction retains 10 bases not matched to a gene. About this clonotype: No antigen is known for it. Per-base qualities were not stored, and no clone one base away is much larger.

Sequencing was performed on an Illumina NovaSeq 6000. TCR cDNA was made using 5'RACE template switching, a step that added a universal primer site and unique molecular identifiers. Priming of cDNA synthesis was performed from both the TCR alpha and TCR beta constant segments. Two PCR steps were used to amplify libraries, with sample barcodes and sequencing adapters being added in the second step. Sequencing of the libraries was done on either Illumina HiSeq 2500 (2x100 bp) or NovaSeq (2x150 bp). Turning to the authors' computational methods: Demultiplexing of reads and collapsing into UMI consensus sequences were performed with MIGEC, and V(D)J alignment was carried out with MiXCR. Vaccine-responding clonotypes were defined with edgeR using replicate PBMC samples, requiring FDR below 0.01 and a log2 fold change above 5 up to day 15. Each bulk clonotype was labeled CD4 or CD8 based on which sequenced repertoire, CD4 or CD8, contained the clonotype at higher abundance. The public sequencing data were trimmed at Q25 with fastp and processed into clonotypes with MiXCR by TCRdb, which kept only in-frame beta chains. Each CDR3 protein appears once, grouped with its most common genes and DNA. The V and J calls come from TCRdb's annotation, not from the publication. For this sample the table gives 300,000 or so distinct CDR3 sequences, of which around 4.1% were detected only once. Together, the top ten hold roughly 24% of the sample.

The clonotype originates from a man in his late teens or twenties who received the YFV17D yellow fever vaccine. The source was PBMCs, collected 5 days after the yellow fever booster vaccination. The chain is encoded by TRBV6-5 joined to TRBJ1-1; 9 bases in the junction line up with TRBD1. Here is the DNA: TGTGCCAGCAGTTACTATCGACAGGGGGGTTTCAGCACTGAAGCTTTCTTT. Protein translation: CASSYYRQGGFSTEAFF.